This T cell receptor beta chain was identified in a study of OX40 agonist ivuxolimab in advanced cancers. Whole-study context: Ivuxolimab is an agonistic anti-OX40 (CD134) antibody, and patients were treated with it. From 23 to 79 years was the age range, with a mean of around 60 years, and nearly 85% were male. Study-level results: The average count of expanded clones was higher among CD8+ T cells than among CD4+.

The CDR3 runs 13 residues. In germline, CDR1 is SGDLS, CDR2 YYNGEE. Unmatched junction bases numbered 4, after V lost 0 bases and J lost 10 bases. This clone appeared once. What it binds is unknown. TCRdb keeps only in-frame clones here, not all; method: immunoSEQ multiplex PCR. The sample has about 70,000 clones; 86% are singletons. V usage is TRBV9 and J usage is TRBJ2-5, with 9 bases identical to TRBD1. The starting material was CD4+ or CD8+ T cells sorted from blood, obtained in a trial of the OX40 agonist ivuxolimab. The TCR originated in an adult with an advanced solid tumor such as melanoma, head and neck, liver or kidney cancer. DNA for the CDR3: TGTGCCAGCAGCGTAGTAGACAGGGGGTACCAGTACTTC. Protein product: CASSVVDRGYQYF.